The 11 T cell receptor beta chains listed next were all sequenced from one sample in a study of response to subunit inactivated influenza vaccine (dated by TCRdb to 2016 to 2019). The time point label, as the study defines it: 40 to 45 days after influenza vaccine administration. Libraries came from RT-PCR. Sequencing relied on an Illumina HiSeq 2500. TCRdb trimmed the raw reads at Q25, called clones with MiXCR and kept productive beta chains. Each entry merges the rows of one CDR3 protein and shows their most common DNA and genes. The sample includes over 450,000 distinct CDR3 sequences, with under 15% observed a single time. Around 14% of the sample lies in the top ten. Sequences were derived from PBMCs from blood, sampled 45 days after vaccination. All receptors derive from a man between 50 and 59 years old who received an inactivated influenza vaccine. Donor details come from another sample of the same person, matched by shared clones.

The rearrangement links TRBV28 to TRBJ2-1, with TRBD1 identical over 8 bases. The junction had 8 bases not matched to a gene; V was cut back by 6 bases and J by 4 bases. CDR3 size: 15 residues. Looked up from germline, CDR1 is MDHEN and CDR2 is SYDVKM. Written as DNA, the CDR3 is TGTGCCAGCAGATCGGACAGGGCGCGGTACAATGAGCAGTTCTTC. Protein sequence: CASRSDRARYNEQFF.

This clonotype was detected a few times. The gene calls are TRBV6-6 and TRBJ2-1; D is perhaps TRBD1 (6 bases). The CDR3 covers 13 residues. V was shortened by 4 bases and J by 13 bases, with 17 bases between the two germline ends. Germline CDR1 and CDR2: MNHNY and SVGAGI (reference sequence). The CDR3 region is CASSSGSKGDQFF. The DNA for the CDR3 is TGTGCCAGCAGTTCGGGTAGCAAGGGGGACCAGTTCTTC.

The chain couples TRBV20-1 to TRBJ2-2; D perhaps matches TRBD2 (5 bases). This CDR3 spans 14 amino acids. Germline loops: CDR1 DFQATT, CDR2 SNEGSKA (reference sequence). Trimming shortened V by 3 bases and J by 6 bases, and 14 bases separated the two germline ends. The CDR3 is CSAREGPGAGELFF. The CDR3 nucleotides read TGCAGTGCTAGGGAAGGGCCCGGGGCCGGGGAGCTGTTTTTT.

The chain carries TRBV20-1 and TRBJ1-1; tentatively, D is TRBD1 (5 bases). This CDR3 is built from 11 residues. V lost 5 bases and J lost 9, with 13 bases in between. Germline-derived CDR1 and CDR2 are DFQATT and SNEGSKA (reference sequence). Here the CDR3 reads CSAYKAGKAFF. CDR3 sequence (DNA): TGCAGTGCTTACAAGGCAGGGAAAGCTTTCTTT.

This rearrangement joins TRBV6-2 or TRBV6-3 to TRBJ2-3; 11 bases agree with TRBD2. The germline V gene has CDR1 MNHEY and CDR2 SVGEGT. The CDR3 runs to 14 residues. The trim removed 9 bases at V and 0 bases at J, leaving 2 bases unmatched. The CDR3 is CARGLAASTDTQYF. The CDR3 DNA reads as TGTGCCAGGGGACTAGCGGCTAGCACAGATACGCAGTATTTT.

This sequence joins TRBV9 and TRBJ2-7; the D is unclear. Germline lookup yields CDR1 SGDLS and CDR2 YYNGEE. Trimming pared 4 bases from V and 3 bases from J, leaving 8 bases between. The CDR3 loop spans 12 amino acids. CDR3: CASSSHFYEQYF. The CDR3, as DNA: TGTGCCAGCAGCTCGCACTTCTACGAGCAGTACTTC.

This clonotype was counted between two and nine times. This chain links TRBV7-2 with TRBJ2-7, with D possibly being TRBD2 (5 bases). Germline V gives CDR1 SGHTA, CDR2 FQGNSA. This CDR3 is built from 15 residues. Deletions cut 3 bases from V and 7 bases from J, with 19 bases between. The CDR3 loop is CASSLLFGDATEQYF. CDR3 in DNA: TGTGCCAGCAGCTTGCTTTTCGGGGATGCTACGGAGCAGTACTTC. The full variable domain, completed using reference TRBV7-2 and TRBJ2-7, is GAGVSQSPSNKVTEKGKDVELRCDPISGHTALYWYRQSLGQGLEFLIYFQGNSAPDKSGLPSDRFSAERTGGSVSTLTIQRTQQEDSAVYLCASSLLFGDATEQYFGPGTRLTVT.

This clonotype has only a few counts. V and J are TRBV20-1 and TRBJ2-7; 8 nucleotides align to TRBD1. V was pared by 0 bases and J by 5 bases, with 9 bases of the junction left unmatched. From germline, CDR1 is DFQATT and CDR2 SNEGSKA (reference sequence). This CDR3 is built from 15 residues. The CDR3: CSARDGQGVTNEQYF. CDR3 DNA: TGCAGTGCTAGAGACGGACAGGGCGTAACGAACGAGCAGTACTTC.

This rearrangement joins TRBV3-1 to TRBJ2-7, with 14 bases that match TRBD2. This CDR3 has 18 amino acids. Germline V lookup: CDR1 LGHDT, CDR2 YNNKEL (reference sequence). As DNA, the CDR3 is TGTACCCTCTGTTCGACAAGACTAGCGGGGGGGCCGTCCTACGAGCAGTACTTC. Its protein is CTLCSTRLAGGPSYEQYF.

This clonotype was found many times. J is TRBJ1-4 and V is TRBV20-1; D not certain. The germline V gene has CDR1 DFQATT and CDR2 SNEGSKA (reference sequence). The CDR3 spans 13 residues. The ends were cut back, 5 bases at V and 0 bases at J, with 7 bases in the middle. The CDR3 sequence: CSAGRTTNEKLFF. For the CDR3, the DNA is TGCAGTGCTGGACGGACAACTAATGAAAAACTGTTTTTT.

The genes are TRBV5-1 and TRBJ1-1; 7 bases agree with TRBD1. The germline V gene encodes CDR1 SGHRS and CDR2 YFSETQ. This CDR3 is built from 15 residues. Trimming took 1 base from V and 1 from J; bases not matched to a gene: 4. CDR3 sequence: CASSLRGQTNTEAFF. CDR3 coding DNA: TGCGCCAGCAGCTTGAGGGGACAGACGAACACTGAAGCTTTCTTT.